A selection of T cell receptor beta chains follows, all from one sample in a study of technical replicates of blood from a few donors. Produced via immunoSEQ multiplex PCR; TCRdb's table is partial and in-frame only. The sample shows 75,000 to 95,000 clones, around nine tenths of them seen only once. Specimen: T cells isolated from PBMCs. The receptors originated from a human donor in good health. Each CDR3 is given with its conserved first and last residue. The order of the fields is D gene, clone size, V gene, J gene, CDR3 protein, CDR3 DNA. D genes are given only for firm matches. Clone size, where shown, is once, few, many, or a class for clones that have expanded.

-	-	TRBV4-1	TRBJ2-5	CASSQVSGSETQYF	TGCGCCAGCAGCCAGGTATCGGGATCTGAGACCCAGTACTTC
-	-	TRBV18	TRBJ1-2	CASSSAQDNYGYTF	TGTGCCAGCTCATCGGCCCAGGATAACTATGGCTACACCTTC
-	-	TRBV5-1	TRBJ1-1	CASSSRGLNTEAFF	TGCGCCAGCAGCTCCCGAGGGCTAAACACTGAAGCTTTCTTT
-	-	TRBV30	TRBJ1-4	CAWSRRVYGPNEKLFF	TGTGCCTGGAGTAGGAGGGTTTATGGTCCTAATGAAAAACTGTTTTTT
-	-	TRBV19	TRBJ2-1	CASSIQGAQSEQFF	TGTGCCAGTAGTATACAAGGGGCGCAGAGTGAGCAGTTCTTC
-	-	TRBV28	TRBJ2-7	CASSFFSESSYEQYF	TGTGCCAGCAGTTTTTTTAGTGAGAGCTCCTACGAGCAGTACTTC
TRBD2	-	TRBV28	TRBJ2-7	CASSLEAGELSKYF	TGTGCCAGCAGTTTAGAGGCGGGGGAGCTTAGTAAGTACTTC
TRBD2	-	TRBV28	TRBJ2-7	CASSLASSKREGQSSYEQYF	TGTGCCAGCAGTTTGGCGAGTTCTAAGCGGGAGGGCCAGAGCTCCTACGAGCAGTACTTC
TRBD1	-	TRBV11-1	TRBJ2-3	CASSRSRDRGSTDTQYF	TGTGCCAGCAGCCGTAGTCGTGACAGGGGCTCCACAGATACGCAGTATTTT
TRBD1	-	TRBV28	TRBJ1-4	CASSPLGRGQGGEKLFF	TGTGCCAGCAGCCCGTTAGGGAGGGGACAGGGTGGAGAAAAACTGTTTTTT
TRBD1	-	TRBV27	TRBJ1-2	CASRHRDSVWTF	TGTGCCAGCAGACACCGGGACAGCGTATGGACCTTC
TRBD2	once	TRBV7-8	TRBJ2-3	CASSSLAGGTTDTQYF	TGTGCCAGCAGCTCCCTAGCGGGGGGGACTACAGATACGCAGTATTTT
TRBD1	-	TRBV2	TRBJ2-7	CASSDDRGLSYEQYF	TGTGCCAGCAGTGACGACAGGGGGCTCTCCTACGAGCAGTACTTC
-	-	TRBV29-1	TRBJ2-1	CSVDLVEERPSSYNEQFF	TGCAGCGTTGATTTGGTAGAAGAGCGTCCGAGCTCCTACAATGAGCAGTTCTTC
TRBD1	-	TRBV9	TRBJ2-2	CASSVAPATGQGDGNTGELFF	TGTGCCAGCAGCGTAGCTCCCGCAACGGGACAGGGCGATGGCAACACCGGGGAGCTGTTTTTT
TRBD1	-	TRBV11-3	TRBJ1-4	CASSSHRDRSQKLFF	TGTGCCAGCAGCTCCCACCGGGACAGGTCTCAAAAACTGTTTTTT
TRBD1	few	TRBV27	TRBJ2-7	CASSPRTGLYEQYF	TGTGCCAGCAGCCCTAGGACAGGGTTGTACGAGCAGTACTTC
-	-	TRBV5-1	TRBJ1-6	CASSSGSYNSPLHF	TGCGCCAGCAGCTCAGGCTCCTATAATTCACCCCTCCACTTT
-	-	TRBV12-5	TRBJ1-1	CASGLGSGNTEAFF	TGTGCTAGTGGTTTGGGCTCAGGGAACACTGAAGCTTTCTTT
TRBD2	-	TRBV10-3	TRBJ2-1	CAISEREASYNEQFF	TGTGCCATCAGTGAACGGGAGGCATCCTACAATGAGCAGTTCTTC
-	-	TRBV28	TRBJ2-3	CASSLQYTQYF	TGTGCCAGCAGTCTCCAGTATACGCAGTATTTT
-	-	TRBV7-9	TRBJ1-1	CASSLALGGTEAFF	TGTGCCAGCAGCTTAGCTTTGGGGGGAACTGAAGCTTTCTTT
TRBD2	once	TRBV5-1	TRBJ2-1	CASSWAASGSGNEQFF	TGCGCCAGCAGCTGGGCCGCTAGCGGGAGTGGTAATGAGCAGTTCTTC
-	-	TRBV4-1	TRBJ2-2	CASSRPLGLESGELFF	TGCGCCAGCAGCCGACCCCTTGGGCTTGAGAGCGGGGAGCTGTTTTTT
-	-	TRBV5-1	TRBJ2-2	CASSLLQENTGELFF	TGCGCCAGCAGCTTGCTGCAGGAGAACACCGGGGAGCTGTTTTTT
-	-	TRBV2	TRBJ1-5	CASSPATGSNQPQHF	TGTGCCAGCAGTCCGGCCACGGGTAGCAATCAGCCCCAGCATTTT
TRBD1	-	TRBV10-1	TRBJ2-7	CASAGTAKTYEQYF	TGCGCCAGCGCCGGGACAGCTAAGACCTACGAGCAGTACTTC
TRBD1	-	TRBV27	TRBJ2-7	CASSVGTGSYEQYF	TGTGCCAGCAGTGTCGGGACAGGGTCCTACGAGCAGTACTTC
-	-	TRBV5-1	TRBJ1-2	CASTVGGARGYGYTF	TGCGCCAGCACCGTCGGTGGGGCCAGGGGCTATGGCTACACCTTC
TRBD1	-	TRBV25-1	TRBJ2-3	CASSGPDRGPTLTDTQYF	TGTGCCAGCAGTGGGCCGGACAGGGGGCCTACTCTCACAGATACGCAGTATTTT
-	-	TRBV5-1	TRBJ2-7	CASSLADKDTYEQYF	TGCGCCAGCAGCTTGGCTGACAAGGACACCTACGAGCAGTACTTC
-	-	TRBV6-5	TRBJ2-7	CASSSRPGGSSYEQYF	TGTGCCAGCAGTTCACGGCCCGGGGGAAGCTCCTACGAGCAGTACTTC
TRBD2	-	TRBV5-1	TRBJ2-5	CASHTGGQETQYF	TGCGCCAGCCACACGGGGGGTCAAGAGACCCAGTACTTC
-	-	TRBV11-2	TRBJ1-3	CASSPQVEGNTIYF	TGTGCCAGCAGCCCTCAAGTAGAAGGAAACACCATATATTTT
-	-	TRBV25-1	TRBJ1-2	CASSDPGEGNYGYTF	TGTGCCAGCAGTGATCCAGGGGAGGGCAACTATGGCTACACCTTC
-	-	TRBV4-1	TRBJ1-4	CASSQNLLQGLNEKLFF	TGCGCCAGCAGCCAGAACCTCCTCCAGGGGCTCAATGAAAAACTGTTTTTT
TRBD1	-	TRBV6-4	TRBJ2-3	CASSPGQGPDTQYF	TGTGCCAGCAGTCCAGGACAGGGCCCAGATACGCAGTATTTT
-	-	TRBV27	TRBJ1-1	CASSYGGKNTEAFF	TGTGCCAGCAGTTATGGAGGGAAAAACACTGAAGCTTTCTTT
-	-	TRBV7-9	TRBJ2-1	CASSPRVYEQFF	TGTGCCAGCAGCCCCAGGGTATATGAGCAGTTCTTC
-	-	TRBV27	TRBJ1-2	CASSLSSGVGYTF	TGTGCCAGCAGTTTATCGTCGGGGGTTGGCTACACCTTC
-	-	TRBV11-2	TRBJ2-7	CASSQASYEQYF	TGTGCCAGCAGCCAAGCCTCCTACGAGCAGTACTTC
-	few	TRBV18	TRBJ1-2	CASSPRPHEQDGYTF	TGTGCCAGCTCACCAAGGCCTCACGAACAGGATGGCTACACCTTC
-	-	TRBV18	TRBJ2-1	CASSAGHEQFF	TGTGCCAGCTCGGCAGGCCATGAGCAGTTCTTC
TRBD2	-	TRBV19	TRBJ2-2	CASGGGYTGELFF	TGTGCCAGCGGGGGGGGCTACACCGGGGAGCTGTTTTTT
-	-	TRBV6-4	TRBJ1-2	CASSDTGTIGYTF	TGTGCCAGCAGTGATACGGGGACAATCGGCTACACCTTC
TRBD1	-	TRBV27	TRBJ1-1	CASSNPGQGARDTEAFF	TGTGCCAGCAGTAACCCTGGACAGGGGGCGCGTGACACTGAAGCTTTCTTT
-	-	TRBV4-1	TRBJ2-4	CASSQLGQVKNIQYF	TGCGCCAGCAGCCAATTGGGGCAGGTCAAAAACATTCAGTACTTC
-	-	TRBV6-1	TRBJ1-1	CASSLKVTGNTEAFF	TGTGCCAGCAGCCTAAAGGTGACTGGGAACACTGAAGCTTTCTTT
-	once	TRBV27	TRBJ1-2	CASIREGKYTF	TGTGCCAGCATCCGAGAGGGAAAGTACACCTTC
-	-	TRBV9	TRBJ1-5	CASSVGTDNQPQHF	TGTGCCAGCAGCGTAGGGACAGACAATCAGCCCCAGCATTTT
TRBD2	-	TRBV5-4	TRBJ2-5	CASSLDMREVQETQYF	TGTGCCAGCAGCTTGGATATGCGGGAGGTCCAAGAGACCCAGTACTTC
TRBD2	-	TRBV5-1	TRBJ2-5	CASSLGGGETQYF	TGCGCCAGCAGCTTGGGCGGGGGAGAGACCCAGTACTTC
-	-	TRBV5-5	TRBJ1-5	CASSNGRGSEQPQHF	TGTGCCAGCTCTAATGGACGGGGGTCCGAACAGCCCCAGCATTTT
TRBD1	-	TRBV11-3	TRBJ1-1	CASSPKDRVRPEAFF	TGTGCCAGCAGCCCGAAGGACAGGGTAAGGCCTGAAGCTTTCTTT
-	-	TRBV7-2	TRBJ2-5	CASSLSGVQYF	TGTGCCAGCAGCTTATCGGGGGTCCAGTACTTC
TRBD1	-	TRBV7-2	TRBJ2-1	CASSRRAGTGPYNEQFF	TGTGCCAGCAGCCGTAGGGCGGGGACAGGGCCGTACAATGAGCAGTTCTTC
-	-	TRBV14	TRBJ2-5	CASSLGFGAATQETQYF	TGTGCCAGCAGCCTTGGCTTCGGCGCGGCGACCCAAGAGACCCAGTACTTC